These 32 T cell receptor beta chains were sequenced from one sample in a study of graft-versus-host responses after intestinal transplantation. Profiling relied on immunoSEQ multiplex PCR, and the TCRdb table lists in-frame clones only, not all of them. The table has 40,000 to 55,000 clones, approximately 84% seen once. No antigen has been identified for these receptors. Sample: unstimulated CD4+ T cells sorted from spleen or lymph node cells, taken before transplant. The receptors were gathered from a human donor who was the organ donor for an intestinal transplant.

The V and J genes are TRBV6-1 and TRBJ2-1; possibly TRBD1 for D (6 bases). V lost 1 base, J lost 5 bases, and 12 bases lay in between. Per the germline V gene, CDR1 is MNHNS and CDR2 is SASEGT. This CDR3 has 15 residues. The CDR3 nucleotides are TGTGCCAGCAGTGAAGGGGTAGGGGGACACAATGAGCAGTTCTTC. It yields the protein CASSEGVGGHNEQFF.

The V gene is TRBV2, the J gene TRBJ1-1, with TRBD1 identical over 8 bases. The CDR3 spans 17 residues. V was clipped by 7 bases and J by 0 bases; unmatched bases: 13. Germline V gives CDR1 SNHLY, CDR2 FYNNEI. The DNA of the CDR3 is TGTGCCAGCACCACCATTTGGGACAGGAGCCTGAACACTGAAGCTTTCTTT. It translates to CASTTIWDRSLNTEAFF.

The chain employs TRBV5-1 and TRBJ2-1, with D tentatively TRBD2 (6 bases). CDR1 is SGHRS and CDR2 is YFSETQ in the germline V gene. The V gene lost 0 bases and the J gene lost 0 bases, with 13 bases spanning the gap. The CDR3 loop spans 17 amino acids. CDR3 loop: CASSLVLALSSYNEQFF. CDR3 DNA: TGCGCCAGCAGCTTGGTTCTAGCGTTAAGCTCCTACAATGAGCAGTTCTTC.

The rearrangement joins TRBV19 to TRBJ2-7, with D possibly TRBD1 on 5 matching bases. V was cut by 1 base and J by 1 base, with 11 bases left in between. This CDR3 has 15 amino acids. Germline lookup yields CDR1 LNHDA and CDR2 SQIVND (reference sequence). The CDR3 DNA reads TGTGCCAGTAGTATAGGGGATTCAGGGTCCTACGAGCAGTACTTC. It yields the protein CASSIGDSGSYEQYF. Full variable domain (rest looked up from reference TRBV19 and TRBJ2-7): DGGITQSPKYLFRKEGQNVTLSCEQNLNHDAMYWYRQDPGQGLRLIYYSQIVNDFQKGDIAEGYSVSREKKESFPLTVTSAQKNPTAFYLCASSIGDSGSYEQYFGPGTRLTVT.

V gene TRBV6-1 combines with J gene TRBJ2-5; 10 bases line up with TRBD2. The CDR3 covers 15 residues. V was pared by 3 bases and J by 5 bases, with 6 bases of the junction left unmatched. Looked up from germline, CDR1 is MNHNS and CDR2 is SASEGT. The CDR3 region is CASSDLSGGRETQYF. The CDR3 bases are TGTGCCAGCAGTGACCTTAGCGGGGGGCGTGAGACCCAGTACTTC.

The genes are TRBV4-1 and TRBJ1-2; TRBD1 agrees at 9 bases. The trim removed 4 bases at V and 6 bases at J, leaving 6 bases unmatched. This CDR3 comprises 14 residues. In germline, CDR1 is MGHRA, CDR2 YSYEKL. The DNA of the CDR3 is TGCGCCAGCAGCCGCCCGGGACAGGGACATGGCTACACCTTC. Translating it yields CASSRPGQGHGYTF.

The J gene is TRBJ1-2, the V gene TRBV19, with 9 bases fitting TRBD1. CDR1 and CDR2 (germline): LNHDA, SQIVND (reference sequence). CDR3 length equals 18 residues. Trimming cost V 5 bases and J 0 bases; bases outside gene matches: 13. As DNA, the CDR3 is TGTGCCAGTAGTCTATCCGGGACAGGGTTTGCAGCTAACTATGGCTACACCTTC. Translated: CASSLSGTGFAANYGYTF. The variable domain in full, completed from reference TRBV19 and TRBJ1-2, reads DGGITQSPKYLFRKEGQNVTLSCEQNLNHDAMYWYRQDPGQGLRLIYYSQIVNDFQKGDIAEGYSVSREKKESFPLTVTSAQKNPTAFYLCASSLSGTGFAANYGYTFGSGTRLTVV.

The chain combines TRBV28 with TRBJ1-2, with a possible D match to TRBD1 (6 bases). Between the trimmed V and J ends, which lost 9 bases and 4 bases, there was a span of 18 bases. Germline V gives CDR1 MDHEN, CDR2 SYDVKM. The CDR3 runs to 14 residues. The CDR3 DNA is TGTGCCAGTTGTCTTGGGGGGCCAGGCTATGGCTACACCTTC. Protein product: CASCLGGPGYGYTF.

The chain joins TRBV5-1 to TRBJ2-7; D not resolved. Germline lookup yields CDR1 SGHRS and CDR2 YFSETQ. V dropped 0 bases and J dropped 3 bases, with 10 bases sitting between them. This CDR3 spans 14 amino acids. CDR3: CASSLGRTNYEQYF. For the CDR3, the DNA is TGCGCCAGCAGCTTGGGACGGACGAACTACGAGCAGTACTTC. Drawing the rest from reference TRBV5-1 and TRBJ2-7, the complete variable domain is KAGVTQTPRYLIKTRGQQVTLSCSPISGHRSVSWYQQTPGQGLQFLFEYFSETQRNKGNFPGRFSGRQFSNSRSEMNVSTLELGDSALYLCASSLGRTNYEQYFGPGTRLTVT.

The rearrangement links TRBV9 to TRBJ2-5; D not resolved. Trimming left V 0 bases short and J 0 bases short, with 6 bases between. Per the germline V gene, CDR1 is SGDLS and CDR2 is YYNGEE. The CDR3 contains 14 residues. The CDR3 protein is CASSVGQYQETQYF. CDR3 in DNA: TGTGCCAGCAGCGTAGGGCAGTACCAAGAGACCCAGTACTTC.

The V gene is TRBV4-3, the J gene TRBJ1-4, with D tentatively TRBD1 (5 bases). Deletions cut 1 base from V and 9 bases from J, with 18 bases between. The CDR3 has 16 amino acids. Germline CDR1 is LGHNA and CDR2 is YSLEER. For the CDR3, the DNA is TGCGCCAGCAGCCAAGGTTCTTGGCAGGCAGGGAAAAAACTGTTTTTT. Translation gives CASSQGSWQAGKKLFF.

The chain recombines TRBV5-6 with TRBJ2-3; 12 nucleotides align to TRBD2. Germline-derived CDR1 and CDR2 are SGHDT and YYEEEE. V lost 0 bases, J lost 1 base, and 0 bases stayed unmatched. The CDR3 runs 16 residues. The CDR3 loop reads CASSLGLAGGTDTQYF. In nucleotides, the CDR3 is TGTGCCAGCAGCTTGGGACTAGCGGGAGGCACAGATACGCAGTATTTT.

The rearrangement uses TRBV15 and TRBJ2-7, with TRBD2 matching over 13 bases. The CDR3 spans 17 residues. Trimming at V came to 3 bases and at J to 7 bases, leaving 12 bases not matched to a gene. The germline gives CDR1 LNHNV, CDR2 YYDKDF (reference sequence). The CDR3 DNA follows: TGTGCCACCAGCAGCGGACTAGCGGGAGAAATTAGGGCGGAGCAGTACTTC. It translates to CATSSGLAGEIRAEQYF.

The V gene is TRBV19, the J gene TRBJ2-7; 8 bases are a match to TRBD1. The CDR3 contains 14 residues. CDR1 is LNHDA and CDR2 is SQIVND in the germline V gene (reference sequence). The ends lost 5 bases at V and 6 bases at J; junction bases unmatched: 9. CDR3 sequence: CASSGTGALLEQYF. The CDR3 nucleotides are TGTGCCAGTAGTGGGACAGGAGCCCTTCTCGAGCAGTACTTC. Full variable domain (rest looked up from reference TRBV19 and TRBJ2-7): DGGITQSPKYLFRKEGQNVTLSCEQNLNHDAMYWYRQDPGQGLRLIYYSQIVNDFQKGDIAEGYSVSREKKESFPLTVTSAQKNPTAFYLCASSGTGALLEQYFGPGTRLTVT.

The chain is built from TRBV4-3 and TRBJ1-1, with 7 bases matching TRBD1. Looked up from germline, CDR1 is LGHNA and CDR2 is YSLEER. The CDR3 length is 14 residues. V shed 1 base and J 6 bases; nucleotides not matched to a gene: 5. The CDR3 sequence: CASSQVTGEAEAFF. CDR3 in DNA: TGCGCCAGCAGCCAAGTTACAGGGGAAGCTGAAGCTTTCTTT.

This chain links TRBV30 with TRBJ1-4; D possibly corresponds to TRBD1 (6 bases). The V end was cut by 3 bases, the J end by 6 bases, with 14 bases between. The V gene's germline CDR1 is GTSNPN and CDR2 SVGIG (reference sequence). The CDR3 totals 14 residues. CDR3 sequence reads: CAWRVGGADEKLFF. The CDR3 region has the DNA TGTGCCTGGAGGGTGGGGGGGGCGGATGAAAAACTGTTTTTT.

J is TRBJ1-2 and V is TRBV11-2, with a tentative D call TRBD1 (5 bases). Germline V lookup: CDR1 SGHAT, CDR2 FQNNGV. There are 15 residues in the CDR3. Trimming left V 1 base short and J 0 bases short, with 9 bases between. Here the CDR3 reads CASSLVGTANYGYTF. The CDR3, as DNA: TGTGCCAGCAGCTTAGTGGGGACCGCTAACTATGGCTACACCTTC.

The chain links TRBV12-5 to TRBJ2-5; 12 bases line up with TRBD2. With the DNA end fitting TRBJ2-7 better, the J assignment may be wrong. The CDR3 totals 16 residues. Germline CDR1 and CDR2: LGHNT and FRNRAP. The CDR3 DNA reads TGTGCTAGTGGTTTGTTTCTAGCGGGAGGGCCGAGCGAGCAGTACTTC. Protein sequence: CASGLFLAGGPSEQYF.

The V and J genes are TRBV29-1 and TRBJ2-3; no definite D call. Germline CDR1 SQVTM, CDR2 ANQGSEA. V lost 5 bases to trimming and J lost 0 bases, with 9 bases between them. The CDR3 sequence is 13 residues long. CDR3 amino acids: CSVSYASTDTQYF. CDR3 DNA sequence: TGCAGCGTTTCATATGCTAGCACAGATACGCAGTATTTT.

The rearrangement joins TRBV11-2 to TRBJ2-1; D gene uncertain. CDR1 and CDR2 from the germline V gene are SGHAT and FQNNGV. This CDR3 spans 14 amino acids. The germline V and J ends were trimmed by 0 bases and 1 base, with 4 bases remaining between them. CDR3 nucleotide sequence: TGTGCCAGCAGCTTAGAGGTATCCTACAATGAGCAGTTCTTC. Translated: CASSLEVSYNEQFF. The variable domain in full, with the rest retrieved from reference TRBV11-2 and TRBJ2-1, is EAGVAQSPRYKIIEKRQSVAFWCNPISGHATLYWYQQILGQGPKLLIQFQNNGVVDDSQLPKDRFSAERLKGVDSTLKIQPAKLEDSAVYLCASSLEVSYNEQFFGPGTRLTVL.

The rearrangement links TRBV11-2 to TRBJ1-6; TRBD1 is a possible D gene (6 bases). Trimming stripped 0 bases from V and 7 bases from J, with 16 bases between. The germline gives CDR1 SGHAT, CDR2 FQNNGV. CDR3 size: 17 residues. The CDR3 sequence is CASSLDLRGPRNSPLHF. DNA for the CDR3: TGTGCCAGCAGCTTAGATCTCCGGGGGCCGCGCAATTCACCCCTCCACTTT. The variable domain in full, completed from reference TRBV11-2 and TRBJ1-6, reads EAGVAQSPRYKIIEKRQSVAFWCNPISGHATLYWYQQILGQGPKLLIQFQNNGVVDDSQLPKDRFSAERLKGVDSTLKIQPAKLEDSAVYLCASSLDLRGPRNSPLHFGNGTRLTVT.

To note about this clone: The same CDR3 is also encoded by other DNA sequences in this sample. The chain recombines TRBV7-2 with TRBJ2-7; D gene uncertain. The CDR3 totals 12 residues. Trimming stripped 4 bases from V and 0 bases from J, with 4 bases between. The germline V gene encodes CDR1 SGHTA and CDR2 FQGNSA. CDR3 in DNA: TGTGCCAGCAGCTCTAGCTCCTACGAGCAGTACTTC. It encodes CASSSSSYEQYF.

This rearrangement joins TRBV19 to TRBJ2-3, with D maybe TRBD2 (6 bases). The CDR3 runs 14 residues. Germline V lookup: CDR1 LNHDA, CDR2 SQIVND (reference sequence). With 2 bases removed from V and 5 bases from J, the gap between germline ends came to 11 bases. This CDR3 is CASSIKGAGDTQYF. The CDR3 coding sequence is TGTGCCAGTAGTATAAAGGGAGCGGGAGATACGCAGTATTTT.

V usage is TRBV10-3 and J usage is TRBJ2-7; 11 nucleotides match TRBD2. The CDR3 is made up of 14 amino acids. The ends lost 3 bases at V and 3 bases at J; junction bases unmatched: 1. Germline CDR1 and CDR2: ENHRY and SYGVKD. CDR3 DNA: TGTGCCATCAGTGACCTAGCGGGGGGCTACGAGCAGTACTTC. Amino acid sequence: CAISDLAGGYEQYF.

This chain uses TRBV4-2 with TRBJ1-2; D is unclear. Germline V gene lookup returns CDR1 LGHNA and CDR2 YNFKEQ. The CDR3 totals 14 residues. Between the trimmed V and J ends, which lost 4 bases and 1 base, there was a span of 10 bases. The CDR3 region has the DNA TGTGCCAGCAGCCCCGACACTATTAACTATGGCTACACCTTC. It translates to CASSPDTINYGYTF.

The rearrangement links TRBV6-6 to TRBJ2-1; 8 bases are shared with TRBD1. The V segment lost 5 bases and the J segment 6 bases; nucleotides outside the gene matches: 6. CDR1 MNHNY and CDR2 SVGAGI come from the germline V gene (reference sequence). The CDR3 extends over 14 amino acids. The CDR3 DNA reads TGTGCCAGCAGTAACGACAGGGGTACCAATGAGCAGTTCTTC. Its protein is CASSNDRGTNEQFF.

This clone has more than one count but fewer than ten. This chain's CDR3 is CASSQGRTSDLDYEQYF. CDR3 coding DNA: TGTGCCAGCAGCCAAGGCCGGACTAGTGACTTAGACTACGAGCAGTACTTC. The rearrangement uses TRBV4-2 and TRBJ2-7; 7 nucleotides align to TRBD2. Germline lookup yields CDR1 LGHNA and CDR2 YNFKEQ. J lost 3 bases, V lost 1 base, and 12 bases had no gene match. CDR3 length: 17 residues.

This sequence joins TRBV6-5 and TRBJ1-1, with D unresolved. Germline assignment: CDR1 MNHEY and CDR2 SVGAGI. V was cut by 6 bases and J by 5 bases, with 19 bases left in between. The CDR3 loop spans 15 amino acids. The CDR3 sequence is CASSGLSGRMTEAFF. CDR3 DNA: TGTGCCAGCAGCGGTCTGTCGGGGAGAATGACTGAAGCTTTCTTT.

Details on this clone: A read error may account for a junction end that differs from germline. This chain connects TRBV30 to TRBJ1-2; D remains ambiguous. Looked up from germline, CDR1 is GTSNPN and CDR2 is SVGIG (reference sequence). This CDR3 spans 12 amino acids. The CDR3 nucleotides read TGTGCCTGGAACAAACAGACCGCTCGGCCCATCTTC. Protein product: CAWNKQTARPIF.

In this sample, this clone turned up once. The chain carries TRBV10-3 and TRBJ2-7; TRBD2 aligns across 7 bases. V was clipped by 2 bases and J by 4 bases; unmatched bases: 11. The CDR3 runs to 16 residues. Germline V gives CDR1 ENHRY, CDR2 SYGVKD. The CDR3 reads CAISEEGTTVNYEQYF. The CDR3 DNA sequence: TGTGCCATCAGTGAGGAAGGGACTACCGTCAATTACGAGCAGTACTTC.

The chain links TRBV9 to TRBJ1-5; D might be TRBD1 (5 bases). CDR3 length: 13 residues. CDR1 SGDLS and CDR2 YYNGEE come from the germline V gene. V gave up 0 bases and J gave up 6 bases, with 7 bases separating them. In nucleotides, the CDR3 is TGTGCCAGCAGCGTAGGGGGCGTTCAGCCCCAGCATTTT. Translating gives CASSVGGVQPQHF.

The chain has TRBV19 and TRBJ2-1; TRBD2 is a possible D gene (6 bases). Trimming removed 4 bases at V and 4 bases at J, with 11 bases between. Germline V gene data show CDR1 as LNHDA and CDR2 as SQIVND (reference sequence). The CDR3 is 14 amino acids. The DNA of the CDR3 is TGTGCCAGTAGTAAAGCGGGCTTGTACAATGAGCAGTTCTTC. Encoded protein: CASSKAGLYNEQFF.